This T cell receptor beta chain was retrieved from a study of shared clonotypes between healthy human individuals. The CDR3 totals 16 residues. Germline CDR1 is MGHDK and CDR2 is SYGVNS. V lost 3 bases and J lost 7, with 18 bases in between. The DNA input per sorted-subset replicate PCR was roughly 0.2 ug, corresponding to tens of thousands of T cell genomes. Libraries were prepared by immunoSEQ multiplex PCR; TCRdb keeps only in-frame clonotypes and omits some of them. This table has 300,000 to 400,000 clones, around 79% appearing once. This chain uses TRBV25-1 with TRBJ2-2; D uncertain. The receptor comes from a man aged 25 to 40 in good health. The sequenced sample was memory CD4+ T cells sorted from blood. Subset in this sample: CD45RA-negative fraction. In DNA form, the CDR3 reads TGTGCCAGCAGTGACTTCAAACTCGGGCAGATCGGGGAGCTGTTTTTT. Residues: CASSDFKLGQIGELFF.